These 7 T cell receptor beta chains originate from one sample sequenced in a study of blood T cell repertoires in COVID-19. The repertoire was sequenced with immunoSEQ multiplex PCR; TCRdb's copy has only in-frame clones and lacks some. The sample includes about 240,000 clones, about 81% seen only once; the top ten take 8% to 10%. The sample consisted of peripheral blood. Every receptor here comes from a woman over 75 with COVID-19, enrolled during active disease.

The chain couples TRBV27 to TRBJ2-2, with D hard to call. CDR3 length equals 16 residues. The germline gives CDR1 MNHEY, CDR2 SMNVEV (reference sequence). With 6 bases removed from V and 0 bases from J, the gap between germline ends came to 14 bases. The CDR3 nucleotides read TGTGCCAGCAGAACAGTCCTAAGAGCGAACACCGGGGAGCTGTTTTTT. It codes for CASRTVLRANTGELFF.

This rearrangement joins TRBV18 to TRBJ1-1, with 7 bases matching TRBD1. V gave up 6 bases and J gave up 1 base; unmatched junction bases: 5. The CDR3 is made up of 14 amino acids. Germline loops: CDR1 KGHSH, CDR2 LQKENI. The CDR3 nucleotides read TGTGCCAGCTCGCCAACAGGGGCGAACACTGAAGCTTTCTTT. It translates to CASSPTGANTEAFF.

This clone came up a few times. CDR3 DNA: TGTGCCAGCAGTTCCCGACAGGAGCAGTACTTC. Its translation: CASSSRQEQYF. The V call is TRBV28, the J call TRBJ2-7; possible D gene TRBD1, 5 bases. The germline CDR1 and CDR2 sequences are MDHEN and SYDVKM. The V gene lost 4 bases and the J gene lost 7 bases, with 8 bases spanning the gap. This CDR3 has 11 amino acids.

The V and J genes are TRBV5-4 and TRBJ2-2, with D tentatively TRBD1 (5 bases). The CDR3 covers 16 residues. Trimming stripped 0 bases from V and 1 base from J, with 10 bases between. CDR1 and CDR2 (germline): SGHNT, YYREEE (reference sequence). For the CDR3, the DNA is TGTGCCAGCAGCTTGGGGCCAACAGGGAACACCGGGGAGCTGTTTTTT. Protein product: CASSLGPTGNTGELFF.

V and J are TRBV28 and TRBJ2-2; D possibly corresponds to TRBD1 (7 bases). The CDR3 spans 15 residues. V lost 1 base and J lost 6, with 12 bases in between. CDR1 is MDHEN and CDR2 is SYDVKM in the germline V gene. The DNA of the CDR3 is TGTGCCAGCAGTTTATCGGGACAGCGGGCCGGGGAGCTGTTTTTT. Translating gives CASSLSGQRAGELFF.

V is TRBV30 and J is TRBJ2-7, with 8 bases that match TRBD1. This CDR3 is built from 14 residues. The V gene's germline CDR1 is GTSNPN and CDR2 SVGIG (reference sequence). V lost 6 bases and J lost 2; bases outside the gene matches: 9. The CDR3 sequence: CACYGGQVPYEQYF. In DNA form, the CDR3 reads TGTGCCTGCTACGGGGGACAGGTCCCCTACGAGCAGTACTTC.

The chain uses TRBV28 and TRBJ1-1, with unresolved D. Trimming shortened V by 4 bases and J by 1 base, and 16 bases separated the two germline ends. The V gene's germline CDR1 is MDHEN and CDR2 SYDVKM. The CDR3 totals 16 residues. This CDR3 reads CASSSTGKEKNTEAFF. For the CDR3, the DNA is TGTGCCAGCAGTTCCACGGGGAAGGAAAAGAACACTGAAGCTTTCTTT.